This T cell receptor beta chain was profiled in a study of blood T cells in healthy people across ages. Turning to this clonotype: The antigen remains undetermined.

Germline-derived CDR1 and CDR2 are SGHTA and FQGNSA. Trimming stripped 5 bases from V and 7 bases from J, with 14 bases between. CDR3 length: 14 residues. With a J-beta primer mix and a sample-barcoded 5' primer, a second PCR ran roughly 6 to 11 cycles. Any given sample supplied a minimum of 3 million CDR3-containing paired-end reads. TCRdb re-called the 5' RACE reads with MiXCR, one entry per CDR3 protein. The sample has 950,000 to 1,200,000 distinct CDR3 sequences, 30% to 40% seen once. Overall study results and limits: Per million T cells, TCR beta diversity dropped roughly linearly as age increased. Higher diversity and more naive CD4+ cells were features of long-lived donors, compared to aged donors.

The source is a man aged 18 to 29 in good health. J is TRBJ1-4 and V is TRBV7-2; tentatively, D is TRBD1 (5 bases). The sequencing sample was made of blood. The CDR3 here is CASSEQGKGEKLFF. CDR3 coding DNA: TGTGCCAGCAGCGAGCAGGGAAAGGGTGAAAAACTGTTTTTT.